This T cell receptor (beta chain) appears in the sequencing data of a study of T-cell reconstitution after alpha-beta-depleted transplantation in children. The study, taken as a whole, reports: In some patients, recipient T cells and intrathymic progenitors surviving conditioning explained high day-60 diversity. After transplant, at about two months, alpha-beta T cells were reportedly derived from several hundred expanded graft clones. Once a year had passed after transplant, T-cell counts and diversity came mostly from newly produced T cells.

Of note for this clonotype: Its antigen is not known. With a much larger clone just one base away, this may be a read error.

TCRbeta library construction was performed incorporating unique molecular identifiers. TCRdb independently ran MiXCR on the PCR reads; one entry per CDR3 protein. The table includes around 700,000 distinct CDR3 sequences, around 13% detected once. The sequences come from PBMCs, collected before TCRalphabeta/CD19-depleted stem cell transplant. The clonotype comes from a girl aged 2-9 years with congenital amegakaryocytic thrombocytopenia, due to receive a stem cell transplant.

CDR3: CASSLGAGAYSNQPQYF. The CDR3 nucleotides are TGTGCCAGCAGCTTAGGGGCGGGGGCCTATAGCAATCAGCCCCAGTATTTT. The chain carries TRBV7-8 and TRBJ1-5, with D perhaps TRBD2 (7 bases). The DNA end is a closer match to TRBJ2-3, so the J assignment may be wrong. Germline-derived CDR1 and CDR2 are SGHVS and FQNEAQ. This CDR3 spans 17 amino acids.